These 13 T cell receptor beta chains were all obtained from the same sample, sequenced in a study of a mutant IDH1 vaccine in newly diagnosed glioma. Some clones are missing from TCRdb's copy, which holds only in-frame ones; the method was immunoSEQ multiplex PCR. Among roughly 62,000 clones listed, approximately 90% were seen once. No antigens are known for them. Time point given: week 11, during vaccination. Doses comprised 300 ug of mutant IDH1 20-mer peptide each, plus topical imiquimod. Sample: PBMCs, taken from a glioma patient whose treatment included an IDH1 peptide vaccine. These receptors all come from a middle-aged man with glioma.

This clone has only one observation. This chain connects TRBV2 to TRBJ2-1, with 7 nucleotides matching TRBD2. There are 13 residues in the CDR3. The V gene end was trimmed by 8 bases and the J gene end by 0 bases; junction bases not matched to a gene: 1. The germline gives CDR1 SNHLY, CDR2 FYNNEI. CDR3 in amino acids: CASAGVSYNEQFF. In nucleotides, the CDR3 is TGTGCCAGCGCGGGGGTCTCCTACAATGAGCAGTTCTTC.

V is TRBV15 and J is TRBJ1-3; D not certain. CDR3 length: 15 amino acids. The V end lost 0 bases, the J end lost 0 bases, and 6 bases lay between the germline ends. The germline V gene has CDR1 LNHNV and CDR2 YYDKDF (reference sequence). CDR3 in DNA: TGTGCCACCAGCAGAGATTGGGTCTCTGGAAACACCATATATTTT. This codes for CATSRDWVSGNTIYF.

This clone was recorded only once. The junction differs from germline at one of its ends, possibly a read error. CDR3 DNA: TGTGCCAGCAGCGACCAAAACCATGAGACCCAGTACTTC. This translates into CASSDQNHETQYF. The chain links TRBV14 to TRBJ2-5, with D hard to call. The CDR3 loop spans 13 amino acids. CDR1 SGHDN and CDR2 FVKESK come from the germline V gene.

V gene TRBV28 combines with J gene TRBJ1-2, with D possibly matching TRBD1 (6 bases). V was pared by 10 bases and J by 1 base, with 13 bases between. The CDR3 sequence is 13 residues long. Looked up from germline, CDR1 is MDHEN and CDR2 is SYDVKM. CDR3 DNA sequence: TGTGCCACCCTCCGGACAGATAACTATGGCTACACCTTC. Translation gives CATLRTDNYGYTF.

V usage is TRBV7-2 and J usage is TRBJ2-6, with D uncertain. Germline V gives CDR1 SGHTA, CDR2 FQGNSA. The V end was cut by 5 bases, the J end by 2 bases, with 13 bases between. This CDR3 is built from 16 residues. The CDR3 nucleotides are TGTGCCAGCAGCCACCTTGTTCCCCCTGGGGCCAACGTCCTGACTTTC. This sequence encodes CASSHLVPPGANVLTF.

This chain uses TRBV7-9 with TRBJ2-7; D ambiguous. The CDR3 totals 14 residues. V was trimmed by 1 base and J by 0 bases, leaving 7 bases between them. The germline CDR1 and CDR2 sequences are SEHNR and FQNEAQ (reference sequence). Here the CDR3 DNA reads TGTGCCAGCAGCTTAGAGGCCAGCTCCTACGAGCAGTACTTC. This gives the protein CASSLEASSYEQYF.

The gene calls are TRBV14 and TRBJ2-6; possibly TRBD1 for D (5 bases). The V gene lost 4 bases and the J gene lost 0 bases, with 13 bases spanning the gap. The CDR3 has 17 amino acids. The V gene's germline CDR1 is SGHDN and CDR2 FVKESK. CDR3 region: CASSLRTLISGANVLTF. The CDR3, as DNA: TGTGCCAGCAGCCTGAGGACACTCATCTCTGGGGCCAACGTCCTGACTTTC.

The CDR3 DNA reads as TGCAGCGTTCAGGTCGTAAATAATTCACCCCTCCACTTT. Residues: CSVQVVNNSPLHF. The chain combines TRBV29-1 with TRBJ1-6, with D hard to call. Germline values: CDR1 SQVTM, CDR2 ANQGSEA. Trimming pared 5 bases from V and 5 bases from J, leaving 10 bases between. CDR3 length: 13 residues.

The table lists this clone with a few counts. This chain connects TRBV28 to TRBJ1-1, with 9 bases fitting TRBD1. Per germline, CDR1 MDHEN and CDR2 SYDVKM. V shed 2 bases and J 9 bases; nucleotides not matched to a gene: 4. The CDR3 spans 13 residues. The CDR3 protein is CASSLGTGRQAFF. The CDR3 region has the DNA TGTGCCAGCAGTTTAGGGACAGGGAGGCAAGCTTTCTTT.

This clone was seen a handful of times. The V and J genes are TRBV6-1 and TRBJ2-4; 12 bases map to TRBD1. Germline trimming cut 7 bases from V and 5 bases from J; bases unmatched to any gene: 6. CDR1 and CDR2 (germline): MNHNS, SASEGT. The CDR3 length is 15 residues. CDR3 in amino acids: CASNLGQGAQNIQYF. The CDR3 coding sequence is TGTGCCAGCAACCTGGGACAGGGGGCTCAAAACATTCAGTACTTC.

CDR3 protein: CASSAVRGSPATQYF. The CDR3 DNA reads TGTGCCAGCAGTGCGGTCAGGGGCAGTCCTGCGACCCAGTACTTC. The chain is built from TRBV6-1 and TRBJ2-5, with a weak D call TRBD1 (6 bases). From germline, CDR1 is MNHNS and CDR2 SASEGT. The V and J ends lost 4 bases and 7 bases respectively, with 19 bases between them. This CDR3 has 15 amino acids.

On this clone itself: One end of the junction varies from germline; a read error may be responsible. The V gene is TRBV6-5, the J gene TRBJ1-2; 7 nucleotides match TRBD1. CDR3 size: 16 residues. Per the germline V gene, CDR1 is MNHEY and CDR2 is SVGAGI. The CDR3 region is CASSYSAYSRTGQEAF. The CDR3, as DNA: TGTGCCAGCAGTTACTCTGCCTACTCTCGGACAGGCCAAGAAGCCTTC.

The V call is TRBV18, the J call TRBJ2-1; D unclear. The ends were cut back, 3 bases at V and 1 base at J, with 13 bases in the middle. This CDR3 contains 16 residues. From germline, CDR1 is KGHSH and CDR2 LQKENI. DNA of the CDR3: TGTGCCAGCTCACCGGCTTCCTGGGTATCCTACAATGAGCAGTTCTTC. It codes for CASSPASWVSYNEQFF.